A selection of T cell receptor beta chains follows, all from one sample in a study of identical twins. TCRdb recomputed calls from the 5' RACE reads with MiXCR, one row per CDR3 protein. Here the sample spans a few hundred thousand distinct CDR3 sequences, approximately 8.3% being singletons. This sample was shared with a second study, whose subject was yellow fever vaccine responses in identical twins.

The sequencing input was CD8+ T cells sorted from blood. The receptor set was obtained from a woman between 18 and 29 years old in good health. The conserved cysteine and the conserved F or W are not part of the CDR3 here. Only some rows state a clone size, as once, few, many or a class for expanded clones.

CDR3	V	J	size
AWSGLGSYNEQF	TRBV30	TRBJ2-1	few
ASSISGFSYNEQF	TRBV19	TRBJ2-1	once
ASSLGAGKEQY	TRBV27	TRBJ2-7	.
ATSVVWGAQQPQH	TRBV24-1	TRBJ1-5	.
ASSGLAGGWPEY	TRBV6-1	TRBJ2-7	once
SVGVGEPGYT	TRBV29-1	TRBJ1-2	few
ASSEQGVPTDTQY	TRBV6-1	TRBJ2-3	many
ASSLDPGYEQF	TRBV5-6	TRBJ2-1	few
ASSWEGALGTEAF	TRBV7-8	TRBJ1-1	few
SARDRGETNTGELF	TRBV20-1	TRBJ2-2	.
ASSQGLANEQF	TRBV3-1	TRBJ2-1	many
ASSVNRVPQETQY	TRBV7-2	TRBJ2-5	.
SARDPYEQY	TRBV20-1	TRBJ2-7	.
ASSLLAGGEETQY	TRBV5-1	TRBJ2-5	many
ASTEDRYNEQF	TRBV6-1	TRBJ2-1	many
AWSPRDRTNEQY	TRBV30	TRBJ2-7	.
SAPSGGNYEQY	TRBV20-1	TRBJ2-7	.
ASSQRDSFPGELF	TRBV14	TRBJ2-2	.